This T cell receptor (beta chain) was recorded in a study of post-analysis software for immune sequencing data. This clonotype occurred once. Its antigen is not known. Whole-study findings and limits: Elevated frequency relative to controls characterized 4 or 5 TRBV segments in patients, TRBV5-6, TRBV5-1 and TRBV20-1 among them.

TCR beta cDNA libraries included unique molecular identifiers. TCRdb recomputed calls from the PCR reads with MiXCR, one row per CDR3 protein. In the table there are some 890,000 distinct CDR3 sequences, around 53% of which are singletons. In germline, CDR1 is SGHRS, CDR2 YFSETQ. Trimming shortened V by 2 bases and J by 0 bases, and 13 bases separated the two germline ends. The CDR3 is 16 amino acids. This TCR came from a girl aged 10 to 17 with multiple sclerosis. The sample consisted of blood. This chain uses TRBV5-1 with TRBJ2-3, with a possible D match to TRBD1 (6 bases). This CDR3 is CASSLGQPYSTDTQYF. CDR3 coding DNA: TGCGCCAGCAGCTTAGGACAGCCTTATAGCACAGATACGCAGTATTTT.